This T cell receptor beta chain was captured in a study of shared clonotypes between healthy human individuals. Background on the study: CD4 naive cells filled three plates per donor, CD4 memory three, CD8 naive two and CD8 memory one.

Study observations and caveats: Rarefaction curves obtained for sorted subsets showed sequencing incomplete despite large depth. Since donors were few, the genetic and exposure-history diversity represented was limited.

It was CD45RO-negative cells, positively selected for CCR7, that made up naive CD8 cells, with terminally differentiated effector memory CD45RA+ cells excluded. As concerns this clone: The target antigen is unknown.

The CDR3 extends over 14 amino acids. Germline V lookup: CDR1 MDHEN, CDR2 SYDVKM. Trimming took 8 bases from V and 5 from J; bases not matched to a gene: 7. At the deep level, the assay was run. Only in-frame clones appear in the TCRdb table, and some are missing; sequencing was by immunoSEQ multiplex PCR. The sample gives roughly 590,000 clones, less than 97% of which show up once; about 0.11% is in the top ten. The sample consisted of naive CD8+ T cells sorted from blood. This chain uses TRBV28 with TRBJ2-2, with TRBD1 matching over 8 bases. This sequence originates from a woman aged 25-40 years in good health. CDR3 DNA: TGTGCCAGCGGTGGACAGGGAGGAACCGGGGAGCTGTTTTTT. It specifies CASGGQGGTGELFF. The whole variable domain, filled in from reference TRBV28 and TRBJ2-2, reads DVKVTQSSRYLVKRTGEKVFLECVQDMDHENMFWYRQDPGLGLRLIYFSYDVKMKEKGDIPEGYSVSREKKERFSLILESASTNQTSMYLCASGGQGGTGELFFGEGSRLTVL.